This is a list of T cell receptor beta chains from one sample in a study of blood T cell repertoires in COVID-19. TCRdb's table, derived via immunoSEQ multiplex PCR, lists solely in-frame clones and lacks some. The table has around 140,000 clones, roughly 89% seen once. Sequencing input: peripheral blood. The receptor source for this set is a man in his 60s with active or convalescent COVID-19. CDR3s include the opening cysteine and the closing phenylalanine or tryptophan. A D gene is named only where the DNA matches it firmly. Expanded clones get a size class; other rows say once, few or many, or leave the size out.

J gene | V gene | D gene | clone size | CDR3 protein
TRBJ2-7 | TRBV30 | TRBD2 | - | CAWRSGTSSYEQYF
TRBJ1-2 | TRBV20-1 | TRBD1 | - | CSASEGQGPFYGYTF
TRBJ2-1 | TRBV30 | - | - | CAWSLYGPQGEQFF
TRBJ2-6 | TRBV29-1 | TRBD2 | - | CSVTKLADYSGANVLTF
TRBJ1-2 | TRBV5-1 | - | - | CASSLAPGGVRYGYTF
TRBJ2-3 | TRBV7-6 | - | - | CASSARWAGTDTQYF
TRBJ2-3 | TRBV27 | - | - | CASSFYSTDTQYF
TRBJ2-5 | TRBV7-9 | TRBD2 | - | CASSLGLRGGHQETQYF
TRBJ2-7 | TRBV7-2 | - | - | CASSSRKQGGEQYF
TRBJ1-1 | TRBV6-5 | - | - | CASSFRGNTEAFF
TRBJ2-3 | TRBV7-8 | TRBD1 | - | CASSLRPFQGAWTDTQYF
TRBJ2-3 | TRBV24-1 | TRBD2 | once | CATSDAPGLALSPDTQYF
TRBJ2-2 | TRBV2 | - | - | CASSEKVAGTGELFF
TRBJ1-2 | TRBV5-8 | - | few | CASSLSGAQTNYGYTF
TRBJ2-7 | TRBV19 | TRBD1 | - | CASSKDSGTGGNEQYF
TRBJ2-5 | TRBV29-1 | TRBD2 | - | CSVDHAGGGATETQYF
TRBJ1-1 | TRBV5-5 | - | - | CASSPRGASGNTEAFF
TRBJ1-4 | TRBV5-5 | - | - | CASSSQGGNEKLFF
TRBJ2-5 | TRBV4-2 | TRBD2 | few | CASSPGTSGRGGETQYF
TRBJ1-2 | TRBV7-9 | - | - | CASSLVGGQGYGYTF
TRBJ2-7 | TRBV6-5 | - | once | CASIKTDSYEQYF
TRBJ2-1 | TRBV5-8 | - | - | CASSIAGQFF
TRBJ2-7 | TRBV19 | TRBD1 | - | CASSRDREYEQYF
TRBJ1-3 | TRBV28 | - | - | CASSLLQERNTIYF
TRBJ1-4 | TRBV30 | - | few | CAWTLSGFTNEKLFF
TRBJ2-5 | TRBV6-1 | TRBD2 | - | CASSDAPRGRQETQYF
TRBJ1-5 | TRBV15 | TRBD1 | - | CATSRDRGGTQPQHF
TRBJ1-2 | TRBV29-1 | - | - | CSATAPVGQNYGYTF
TRBJ2-5 | TRBV24-1 | - | - | CATNGGGEETQYF
TRBJ1-2 | TRBV6-4 | - | - | CASSDSSRGRDYGYTF
TRBJ1-3 | TRBV2 | TRBD1 | - | CASRGDRGRSGNTIYF
TRBJ2-2 | TRBV2 | TRBD2 | - | CASSVLAGVPGELFF
TRBJ1-5 | TRBV6-5 | TRBD1 | - | CASSGQGGQPQHF
TRBJ2-7 | TRBV6-6 | - | few | CASSRAESSYEQYF
TRBJ1-1 | TRBV2 | TRBD1 | - | CASSARTGGITNTEAFF
TRBJ1-4 | TRBV12-3/TRBV12-4 | - | - | CASRGSGGRPFF
TRBJ2-5 | TRBV11-2 | - | - | CASSLGGRSGETQYF
TRBJ2-7 | TRBV5-1 | TRBD1 | - | CASSPGTGWSYEQYF
TRBJ1-2 | TRBV9 | TRBD1 | - | CASSARTGYGYTF
TRBJ1-2 | TRBV24-1 | TRBD1 | - | CATSEVTGQGSYGYTF
TRBJ2-3 | TRBV3-1/TRBV3-2 | - | - | CASSQTGDTQYF
TRBJ1-6 | TRBV5-1 | TRBD1 | - | CASSLERQGHNSPLHF
TRBJ1-1 | TRBV19 | - | - | CASSPAGTRGTEAFF
TRBJ2-7 | TRBV11-2 | - | - | CASSFTGEYEQYF
TRBJ1-2 | TRBV6-2/TRBV6-3 | TRBD1 | - | CASSYGIGQGPNYGYTF
TRBJ2-7 | TRBV6-5 | - | once | CASSYEGQEQYF
TRBJ2-7 | TRBV7-6 | TRBD1 | - | CASSPTGAIYEQYF
TRBJ2-5 | TRBV5-1 | - | - | CASSSSGSHQETQYF
TRBJ2-7 | TRBV2 | TRBD1 | - | CASARQGAGNEQYF
TRBJ1-1 | TRBV2 | - | - | CASRETEWNTEAFF
TRBJ1-5 | TRBV6-5 | TRBD1 | - | CASRLGQGANQPQHF
TRBJ2-7 | TRBV7-7 | TRBD2 | - | CASSLKPGISGRAPTSRLELYF
TRBJ1-1 | TRBV30 | TRBD1 | once | CAWNNWTGEEGPWAFF
TRBJ2-1 | TRBV19 | TRBD2 | - | CASSWLAGGSYNEQFF
TRBJ1-2 | TRBV28 | TRBD1 | - | CASSSDRVWGYGYTF
TRBJ1-1 | TRBV6-1 | - | - | CASSDRGPEAFF
TRBJ1-6 | TRBV11-2 | - | few | CASSRQQDNSPLHF
TRBJ2-1 | TRBV7-9 | - | - | CASSPPDVYNEQFF
TRBJ1-4 | TRBV5-4 | TRBD1 | - | CASSSPGGQNEKLFF
TRBJ2-2 | TRBV10-3 | - | - | CAISGGRLPRGTGELFF